This TCR beta chain is from a study of blood T cell repertoires in COVID-19. Study in general: The United States, Italy and Spain were the sources of the acute and convalescent COVID-19 samples. T cells, B-cell-depleted T cells, or PBMCs provided the cDNA or gDNA that served as material.

Repertoires were generated with immunoSEQ multiplex PCR, while TCRdb's copy carries only in-frame clones and drops some. The table lists hundreds of thousands of clones, roughly 86% of them singletons. CDR1 and CDR2 (germline): SGHRS, YFSETQ. V lost 4 bases and J 6 bases, leaving 13 bases between the germline ends. CDR3 length: 14 amino acids. Specimen: peripheral blood. The V call is TRBV5-1, the J call TRBJ2-2, with D maybe TRBD2 (6 bases). The receptor was isolated from a young woman who had recovered from COVID-19. This CDR3 reads CASSSLAGSGELFF. CDR3 in DNA: TGCGCCAGCAGCAGCTTGGCGGGATCCGGGGAGCTGTTTTTT.